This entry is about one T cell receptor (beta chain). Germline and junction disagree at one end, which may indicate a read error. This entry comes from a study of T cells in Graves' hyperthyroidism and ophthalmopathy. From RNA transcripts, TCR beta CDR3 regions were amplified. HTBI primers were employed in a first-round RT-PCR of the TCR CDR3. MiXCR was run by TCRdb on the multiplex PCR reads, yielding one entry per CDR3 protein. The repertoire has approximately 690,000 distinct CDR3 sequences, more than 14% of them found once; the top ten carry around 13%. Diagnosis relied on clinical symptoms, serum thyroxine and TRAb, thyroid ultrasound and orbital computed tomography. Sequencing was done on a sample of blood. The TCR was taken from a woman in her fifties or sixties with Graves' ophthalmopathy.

CDR3 amino acids: CANSLGDSNQPQHF. In DNA form, the CDR3 reads TGTGCCAACAGTTTAGGAGACAGCAATCAGCCCCAGCATTTT. The chain joins TRBV27 to TRBJ1-5; D not certain. The CDR3 loop spans 14 amino acids. Per the germline V gene, CDR1 is MNHEY and CDR2 is SMNVEV (reference sequence).